This entry concerns a single TCR beta chain. Its antigen is as yet unknown. These data belong to a study of post-analysis software for immune sequencing data. The overall study: The disease courses spanned relapsing-remitting, secondary progressive and progressive-relapsing forms of multiple sclerosis.

Study-level results: When compared against controls, multiple sclerosis patients showed significantly lower normalized Chao1 diversity.

cDNA libraries for TCR beta contained unique molecular identifiers. TCRdb reprocessed the PCR reads with MiXCR, giving one entry per CDR3 protein. The sample carries hundreds of thousands of distinct CDR3 sequences, more than 50% recorded once. This sequence originates from a girl aged 2-10 years with multiple sclerosis. Sequences were obtained from blood.

The CDR3 sequence is CASSQVSVSTDTQYF. As DNA, the CDR3 is TGCGCCAGCAGCCAAGTGTCGGTGAGCACAGATACGCAGTATTTT. The chain links TRBV4-3 to TRBJ2-3; D not certain. Germline CDR1 LGHNA, CDR2 YSLEER. Trimming removed 1 base from V and 0 bases from J, with 8 bases in between. The CDR3 runs 15 residues.